The 20 T cell receptor beta chains in this list originate from one sample, sequenced in a study of blood T cells in healthy people across ages. Through a sample-barcoded 5' primer and a J-beta primer mix, a second PCR was run for 7 to 11 cycles. Using its own MiXCR run on the 5' RACE reads, TCRdb lists one record per CDR3 protein. The table records over 1,500,000 distinct CDR3 sequences, roughly 43% of them present only once. Sequenced material: blood. These receptors were taken from a human donor in good health.

The chain combines TRBV9 with TRBJ2-1; TRBD2 matches at 7 bases. The CDR3 contains 21 residues. V gave up 0 bases and J gave up 4 bases; unmatched junction bases: 22. CDR1 SGDLS and CDR2 YYNGEE come from the germline V gene. The CDR3 DNA is TGTGCCAGCAGCGTAGGTTTCGGCGGGGAGGGAGAACATGGGGGTTACAATGAGCAGTTCTTC. It translates to CASSVGFGGEGEHGGYNEQFF.

The J gene is TRBJ2-2, the V gene TRBV7-3; D ambiguous. The CDR3 runs to 13 residues. The V end was cut by 2 bases, the J end by 6 bases, with 7 bases between. Germline lookup yields CDR1 SGHTA and CDR2 FQGTGA. The CDR3 region is CASSLAYPGELFF. The CDR3 DNA reads TGTGCCAGCAGCTTAGCTTACCCCGGGGAGCTGTTTTTT.

This rearrangement joins TRBV10-3 to TRBJ2-1; 11 bases are shared with TRBD2. The CDR3 spans 15 residues. The ends lost 6 bases at V and 6 bases at J; junction bases unmatched: 7. Germline V gene lookup returns CDR1 ENHRY and CDR2 SYGVKD. CDR3 in DNA: TGTGCCATCAGCGATAGCGGGGGGGACGTCAATGAGCAGTTCTTC. This encodes CAISDSGGDVNEQFF.

This clonotype was counted a few times. The chain links TRBV7-2 to TRBJ2-7, with TRBD2 identical over 10 bases. The J segment lost 7 bases and the V segment lost 5 bases, leaving 8 bases of the junction unmatched. The CDR3 has 14 residues. CDR1 is SGHTA, CDR2 FQGNSA, per germline. CDR3 DNA: TGTGCCAGCAGCCCTACTAGCGGGGCGTGGGAGCAGTACTTC. Translation gives CASSPTSGAWEQYF.

This clonotype was counted at least ten times. V is TRBV7-6 and J is TRBJ2-7; D remains ambiguous. The CDR3 length is 15 residues. Germline V CDR1 and CDR2: SGHVS, FNYEAQ. Trimming pared 2 bases from V and 3 bases from J, leaving 14 bases between. The CDR3 sequence is CASSLSRTTFYEQYF. In nucleotides, the CDR3 is TGTGCCAGCAGCTTAAGTCGCACTACCTTCTACGAGCAGTACTTC.

Worth noting for this clonotype: This may come from a read error, since a much larger clone is one base off. The chain has TRBV7-9 and TRBJ2-7, with TRBD2 matching over 9 bases. This CDR3 region has 14 residues. CDR1 is SEHNR and CDR2 is FQNEAQ in the germline V gene (reference sequence). V was pared by 4 bases and J by 2 bases, with 3 bases of the junction left unmatched. The CDR3, as DNA: TGTGCCAGCAGCTCCAGCGGGGGGACCTACGAGCAGTACGTC. Its translation: CASSSSGGTYEQYV.

This chain links TRBV7-2 with TRBJ2-5, with D maybe TRBD2 (5 bases). The CDR3 totals 18 residues. Germline V gene lookup returns CDR1 SGHTA and CDR2 FQGNSA. Trimming removed 1 base at V and 0 bases at J, with 18 bases between. The CDR3 spells CASSLGAWRVRYQETQYF. DNA for the CDR3: TGTGCCAGCAGCTTAGGCGCTTGGCGGGTCCGGTACCAAGAGACCCAGTACTTC.

This chain uses TRBV11-2 with TRBJ2-1; D gene unclear. The V end lost 1 base, the J end lost 10 bases, and 11 bases lay between the germline ends. Germline V lookup: CDR1 SGHAT, CDR2 FQNNGV. The CDR3 consists of 13 residues. CDR3 sequence (DNA): TGTGCCAGCAGCTTAGGTCTATGGGCCGAGCAGTTCTTC. Protein: CASSLGLWAEQFF.

Of note for this clonotype: The CDR3 does not close with the conserved phenylalanine or tryptophan, likely indicating a read error. This rearrangement joins TRBV11-2 to TRBJ1-2, with TRBD1 matching over 10 bases. V trimming: 5 bases; J trimming: 8 bases; junction bases outside the gene matches: 8. The CDR3 contains 14 residues. Germline values: CDR1 SGHAT, CDR2 FQNNGV. The CDR3 DNA reads as TGTGCCAGCAGCCCCGACAGGGGGCGGCGAGGCTACACCGTC. Protein sequence: CASSPDRGRRGYTV.

The chain is built from TRBV27 and TRBJ2-1; tentatively, D is TRBD1 (6 bases). V lost 0 bases and J lost 12, with 15 bases in between. The CDR3 is 14 amino acids. The germline CDR1 and CDR2 sequences are MNHEY and SMNVEV (reference sequence). The CDR3 sequence is CASSLSGTPGAQFF. In DNA, the CDR3 is TGTGCCAGCAGTTTATCGGGGACCCCAGGGGCGCAGTTCTTC.

This clonotype was observed a handful of times. The DNA for the CDR3 is TGCGCCAGCAGCTTGGGGGGACAGGGGGGGGGCCTCGAAGCTTTCTTT. Amino acids: CASSLGGQGGGLEAFF. The chain couples TRBV5-1 to TRBJ1-1, with 11 nucleotides matching TRBD1. Trimming at V came to 0 bases and at J to 8 bases, leaving 9 bases not matched to a gene. Germline CDR1 reads SGHRS; CDR2 reads YFSETQ. This CDR3 comprises 16 residues.

This clonotype was seen only once. A read error may produce the germline difference seen at one junction end. V is TRBV14 and J is TRBJ2-7, with TRBD2 matching over 8 bases. The CDR3 is made up of 18 amino acids. CDR1 is SGHDN, CDR2 FVKESK, per germline. This chain's CDR3 is CVSSPLGLAQRLYYEQYF. In DNA, the CDR3 is TGTGTCAGCAGCCCCCTCGGACTAGCCCAAAGACTTTACTACGAGCAGTACTTC. Variable domain in full (rest from reference TRBV14 and TRBJ2-7): EAGVTQFPSHSVIEKGQTVTLRCDPISGHDNLYWYRRVMGKEIKFLLHFVKESKQDESGMPNNRFLAERTGGTYSTLKVQPAELEDSGVYFCVSSPLGLAQRLYYEQYFGPGTRLTVT.

This clonotype has more than one count but fewer than ten. The chain links TRBV29-1 to TRBJ1-2, with D unresolved. The germline V and J ends were trimmed by 5 bases and 4 bases, with 14 bases remaining between them. Germline V gives CDR1 SQVTM, CDR2 ANQGSEA. This CDR3 has 13 amino acids. CDR3 DNA sequence: TGCAGCGTTCTTCAGGACGGCCGCTATGGCTACACCTTC. Translated, it gives CSVLQDGRYGYTF. Together with reference TRBV29-1 and TRBJ1-2, the CDR3 gives the full variable domain: SAVISQKPSRDICQRGTSLTIQCQVDSQVTMMFWYRQQPGQSLTLIATANQGSEATYESGFVIDKFPISRPNLTFSTLTVSNMSPEDSSIYLCSVLQDGRYGYTFGSGTRLTVV.

The J gene is TRBJ1-1, the V gene TRBV13; D remains unclear. Trimming took off 4 bases at V and 3 bases at J, with 12 bases between the two ends. Germline lookup yields CDR1 PRHDT and CDR2 FYEKMQ (reference sequence). The CDR3 has 14 residues. In DNA form, the CDR3 reads TGTGCCAGCAGCTCCGGGCCCACCCACACTGAAGCTTTCTTT. This gives the protein CASSSGPTHTEAFF.

This clonotype was seen only a few times. The chain has TRBV2 and TRBJ1-4; tentatively, D is TRBD1 (6 bases). The CDR3 is made up of 14 amino acids. Germline lookup yields CDR1 SNHLY and CDR2 FYNNEI. V lost 4 bases to trimming and J lost 7 bases, with 13 bases between them. In DNA form, the CDR3 reads TGTGCCAGCAGTGCAACAGGGTTTACTGAAAAACTGTTTTTT. Its translation: CASSATGFTEKLFF.

The sample holds a few counts of this clonotype. A read error may account for a junction end that differs from germline. The chain employs TRBV12-5 and TRBJ2-1; 7 bases match TRBD2. This CDR3 is 17 amino acids long. The V gene's germline CDR1 is LGHNT and CDR2 FRNRAP. CDR3 sequence: CASGLVLAGDNYNERFF. CDR3 in DNA: TGTGCTAGTGGTTTGGTACTGGCGGGGGATAACTACAATGAGCGGTTCTTC.

The chain uses TRBV5-1 and TRBJ1-1; 9 bases match TRBD1. CDR3 length equals 15 residues. Germline CDR1 reads SGHRS; CDR2 reads YFSETQ. V lost 4 bases and J lost 5; bases outside the gene matches: 9. For the CDR3, the DNA is TGCGCCAGCAGCCCGGAGACAGGGGGGTGGACTGAAGCTTTCTTT. It codes for CASSPETGGWTEAFF. Variable domain in full (rest from reference TRBV5-1 and TRBJ1-1): KAGVTQTPRYLIKTRGQQVTLSCSPISGHRSVSWYQQTPGQGLQFLFEYFSETQRNKGNFPGRFSGRQFSNSRSEMNVSTLELGDSALYLCASSPETGGWTEAFFGQGTRLTVV.

The genes are TRBV30 and TRBJ1-6, with D possibly matching TRBD1 (6 bases). The germline gives CDR1 GTSNPN, CDR2 SVGIG (reference sequence). The CDR3 covers 15 residues. V gave up 4 bases and J gave up 9 bases, with 19 bases separating them. The CDR3 reads CAWNVSTGALSPLHF. DNA of the CDR3: TGTGCCTGGAATGTATCCACGGGGGCTCTTTCACCCCTCCACTTT.

This clonotype was counted many times. V and J are TRBV7-3 and TRBJ2-1; 9 nucleotides agree with TRBD2. CDR1 is SGHTA and CDR2 is FQGTGA in the germline V gene. Trimming at V came to 6 bases and at J to 3 bases, leaving 3 bases not matched to a gene. The CDR3 runs to 14 residues. The CDR3 protein is CASSSGGNYNEQFF. The CDR3 nucleotides are TGTGCCAGCAGTAGCGGGGGCAACTACAATGAGCAGTTCTTC.

The V and J genes are TRBV9 and TRBJ2-5; 7 bases line up with TRBD1. Germline V gene lookup returns CDR1 SGDLS and CDR2 YYNGEE. The CDR3 contains 16 residues. J was trimmed by 2 bases and V by 0 bases; bases with no gene match: 7. Written as DNA, the CDR3 is TGTGCCAGCAGCGTAGGGGTGGGACAGATACAAGAGACCCAGTACTTC. It yields the protein CASSVGVGQIQETQYF. Using reference TRBV9 and TRBJ2-5 for the parts outside the CDR3, the full variable domain is DSGVTQTPKHLITATGQRVTLRCSPRSGDLSVYWYQQSLDQGLQFLIQYYNGEERAKGNILERFSAQQFPDLHSELNLSSLELGDSALYFCASSVGVGQIQETQYFGPGTRLLVL.